The clone carrying this T cell receptor beta chain was seen at least ten times. This sample was included in a study of human T cells and chemical hapten exposure. Study context: Across its roughly 24 weeks, the study gave patients weekly diphenylcyclopropenone doses to the scalp. A mostly female patient group had alopecia areata, totalis or universalis.

CDR3 length: 17 amino acids. V was clipped by 0 bases and J by 3 bases, with 12 bases between them. The germline gives CDR1 MNHEY, CDR2 SMNVEV (reference sequence). One entry per CDR3 protein, called by TCRdb with MiXCR from the RACE reads. This repertoire shows some 62,000 distinct CDR3 sequences, about 11% found once; its top ten account for approximately 2%. The time point denotes: patch test 3, about 24 weeks after DPC sensitization. Described treatment: therapeutic diphenylcyclopropenone sensitization with weekly scalp DPC. Alopecia patients, 18 to 70 years old and DPC-suitable, served as donors.

The source of this sequence is a woman in her thirties with alopecia areata. Some clones in this sample may be carry-over from other donors' samples. The chain employs TRBV27 and TRBJ1-6; no definite D call. Sequencing used whole blood, obtained in connection with sensitization to the hapten diphenylcyclopropenone (DPC). Here the CDR3 reads CASSLSMSTVYNSPLHF. CDR3 DNA: TGTGCCAGCAGTTTATCGATGAGTACAGTCTATAATTCACCCCTCCACTTT.